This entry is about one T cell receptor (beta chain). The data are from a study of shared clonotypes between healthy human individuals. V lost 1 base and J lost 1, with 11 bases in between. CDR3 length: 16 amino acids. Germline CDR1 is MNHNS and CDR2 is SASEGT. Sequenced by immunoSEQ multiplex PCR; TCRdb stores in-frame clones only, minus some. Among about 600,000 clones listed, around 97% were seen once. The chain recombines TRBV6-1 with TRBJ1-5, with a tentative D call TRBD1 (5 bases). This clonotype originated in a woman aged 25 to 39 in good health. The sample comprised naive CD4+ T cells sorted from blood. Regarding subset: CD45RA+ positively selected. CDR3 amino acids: CASSEGRQTSNQPQHF. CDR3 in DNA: TGTGCCAGCAGTGAAGGACGACAGACCAGCAATCAGCCCCAGCATTTT.